The entry that follows covers one T cell receptor (beta chain) sequence. With V trimmed by 6 bases and J by 4 bases, 22 bases remained unmatched. Germline V gene data show CDR1 as SGDLS and CDR2 as YYNGEE. The CDR3 consists of 20 residues. This sample is part of a study of shared clonotypes between healthy human individuals. Study as a whole: The study enrolled a couple of women and a few men aged 18 to 49.

Only in-frame clones appear in the TCRdb table, and some are missing; sequencing was by immunoSEQ multiplex PCR. Here the sample spans approximately 2.4 million clones, 90% to 96% being singletons. What was sequenced was naive CD4+ T cells sorted from blood. The sample's subset: CD45RA+ positively selected. The gene calls are TRBV9 and TRBJ2-1, with 10 bases lining up with TRBD2. The sequence came from a man younger than 35 in good health. The CDR3 here is CASTLGEGRESGRAYNEQFF. CDR3 sequence (DNA): TGTGCCAGCACCCTAGGAGAGGGCAGGGAGAGCGGGAGGGCATACAATGAGCAGTTCTTC.